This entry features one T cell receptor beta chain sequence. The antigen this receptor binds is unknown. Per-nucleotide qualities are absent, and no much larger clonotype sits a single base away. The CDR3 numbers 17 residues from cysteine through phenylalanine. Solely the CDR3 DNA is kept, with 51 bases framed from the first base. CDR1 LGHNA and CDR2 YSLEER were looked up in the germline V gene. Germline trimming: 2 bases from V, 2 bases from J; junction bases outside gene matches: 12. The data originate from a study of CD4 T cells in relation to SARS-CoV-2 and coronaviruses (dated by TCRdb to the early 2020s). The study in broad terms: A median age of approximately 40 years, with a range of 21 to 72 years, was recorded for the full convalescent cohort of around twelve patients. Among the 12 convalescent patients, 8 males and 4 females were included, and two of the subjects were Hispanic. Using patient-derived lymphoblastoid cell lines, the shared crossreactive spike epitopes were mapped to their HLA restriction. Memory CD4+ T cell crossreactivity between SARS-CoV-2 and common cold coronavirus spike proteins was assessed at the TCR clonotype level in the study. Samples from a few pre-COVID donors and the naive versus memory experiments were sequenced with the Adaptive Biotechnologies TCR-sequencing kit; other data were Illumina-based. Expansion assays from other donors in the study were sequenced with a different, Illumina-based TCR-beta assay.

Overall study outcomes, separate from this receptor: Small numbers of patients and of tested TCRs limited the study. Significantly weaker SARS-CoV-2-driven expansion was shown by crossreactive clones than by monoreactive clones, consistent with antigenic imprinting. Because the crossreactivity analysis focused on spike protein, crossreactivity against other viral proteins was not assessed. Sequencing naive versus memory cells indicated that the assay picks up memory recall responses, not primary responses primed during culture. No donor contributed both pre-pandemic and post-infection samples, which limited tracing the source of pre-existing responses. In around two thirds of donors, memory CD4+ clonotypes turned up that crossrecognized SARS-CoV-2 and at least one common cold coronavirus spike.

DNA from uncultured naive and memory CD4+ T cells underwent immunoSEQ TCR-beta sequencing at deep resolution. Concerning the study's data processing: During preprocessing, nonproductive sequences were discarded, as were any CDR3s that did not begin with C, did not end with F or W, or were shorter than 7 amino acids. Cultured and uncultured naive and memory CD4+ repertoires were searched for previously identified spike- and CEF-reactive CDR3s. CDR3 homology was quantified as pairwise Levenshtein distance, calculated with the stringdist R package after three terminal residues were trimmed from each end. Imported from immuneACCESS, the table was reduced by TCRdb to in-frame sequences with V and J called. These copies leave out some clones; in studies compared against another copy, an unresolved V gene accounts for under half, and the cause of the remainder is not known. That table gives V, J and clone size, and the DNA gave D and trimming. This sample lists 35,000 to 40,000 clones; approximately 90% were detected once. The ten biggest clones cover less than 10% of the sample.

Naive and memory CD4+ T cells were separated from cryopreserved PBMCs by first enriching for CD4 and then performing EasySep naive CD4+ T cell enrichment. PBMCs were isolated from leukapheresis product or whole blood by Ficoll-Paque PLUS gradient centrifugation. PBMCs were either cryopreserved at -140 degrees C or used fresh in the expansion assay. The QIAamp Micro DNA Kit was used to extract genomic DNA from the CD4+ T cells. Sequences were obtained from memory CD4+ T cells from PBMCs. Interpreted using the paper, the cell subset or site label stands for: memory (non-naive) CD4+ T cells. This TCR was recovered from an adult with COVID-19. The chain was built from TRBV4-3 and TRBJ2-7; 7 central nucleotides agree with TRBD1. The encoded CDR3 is CASSQSLRDSFTYEQYF. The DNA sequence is TGCGCCAGCAGCCAATCTCTCCGGGACAGCTTTACCTACGAGCAGTACTTC.